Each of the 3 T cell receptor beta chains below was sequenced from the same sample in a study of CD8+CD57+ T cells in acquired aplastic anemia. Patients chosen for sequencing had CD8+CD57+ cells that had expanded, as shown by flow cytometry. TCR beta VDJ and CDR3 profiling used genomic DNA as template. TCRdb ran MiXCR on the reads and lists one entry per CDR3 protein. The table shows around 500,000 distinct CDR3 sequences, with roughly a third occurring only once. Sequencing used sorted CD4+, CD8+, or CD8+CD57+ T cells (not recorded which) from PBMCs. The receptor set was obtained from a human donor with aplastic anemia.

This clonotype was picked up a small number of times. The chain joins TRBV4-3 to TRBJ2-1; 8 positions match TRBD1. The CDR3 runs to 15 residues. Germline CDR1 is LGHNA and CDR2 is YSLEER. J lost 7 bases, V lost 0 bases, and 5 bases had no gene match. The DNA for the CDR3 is TGCGCCAGCAGCCAAGAGCAGGGGGCTTGGAATGAGCAGTTCTTC. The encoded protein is CASSQEQGAWNEQFF.

The chain's CDR3 is CAWSVWTGEAFF. The DNA for the CDR3 is TGTGCCTGGAGTGTGTGGACAGGGGAAGCTTTCTTT. This rearrangement joins TRBV7-7 to TRBJ1-1; 8 bases fit TRBD1. Germline V gene lookup returns CDR1 SSHAT and CDR2 FNYEAQ (reference sequence). The CDR3 length is 12 residues. J was trimmed by 8 bases and V by 11 bases; bases with no gene match: 10.

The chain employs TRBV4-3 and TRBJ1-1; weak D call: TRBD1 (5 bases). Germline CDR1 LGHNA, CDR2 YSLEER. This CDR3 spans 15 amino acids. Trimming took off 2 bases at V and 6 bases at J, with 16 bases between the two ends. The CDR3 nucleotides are TGCGCCAGCAGCCAATCAATCGCAGGGTTCGCTGAAGCTTTCTTT. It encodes CASSQSIAGFAEAFF.